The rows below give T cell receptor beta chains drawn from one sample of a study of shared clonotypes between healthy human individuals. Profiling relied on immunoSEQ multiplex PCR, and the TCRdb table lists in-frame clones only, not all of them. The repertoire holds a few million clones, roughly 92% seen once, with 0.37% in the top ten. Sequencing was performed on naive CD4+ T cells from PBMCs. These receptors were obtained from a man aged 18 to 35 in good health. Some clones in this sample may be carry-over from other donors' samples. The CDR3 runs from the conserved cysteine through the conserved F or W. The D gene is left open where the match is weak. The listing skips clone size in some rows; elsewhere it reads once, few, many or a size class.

TGTGCCAGCAGCTTGTACAGGTCACCCTACGAGCAGTACTTC | CASSLYRSPYEQYF | TRBJ2-7 | TRBV7-2 | . | .
TGTGCCACCAGCCCAGGATGGCTAGCGGGAGTATCCAATGAGCAGTTCTTC | CATSPGWLAGVSNEQFF | TRBJ2-1 | TRBV15 | . | TRBD2
TGCGCCAGCAGCATTGGACGGGAAACGGAAGCTTTCTTT | CASSIGRETEAFF | TRBJ1-1 | TRBV5-1 | . | .
TGTGCCAGCAGTTCCCCCACCCGCTTCAGGACAGGAGCCTACGAGCAGTACTTC | CASSSPTRFRTGAYEQYF | TRBJ2-7 | TRBV28 | . | TRBD1
TGTGCCAGCAGCGTAGCACAGGGGCAGGTAGATACGCAGTATTTT | CASSVAQGQVDTQYF | TRBJ2-3 | TRBV9 | . | TRBD1
TGTGCCAGCAGCTTACAAGTTGACACCGGGGAGCTGTTTTTT | CASSLQVDTGELFF | TRBJ2-2 | TRBV5-5 | . | .
TGTGCCAGCAGCGCCGGACAGGGGGCGAAGCAGTTCTTC | CASSAGQGAKQFF | TRBJ2-1 | TRBV5-4 | . | TRBD1
TGTGCCAGCTCACCACAGGTTAACACTGAAGCTTTCTTT | CASSPQVNTEAFF | TRBJ1-1 | TRBV18 | . | .
TGCGCCAGCAGCCTTGGCTCGGTGGCTGCATTCTATGGCTACACCTTC | CASSLGSVAAFYGYTF | TRBJ1-2 | TRBV5-1 | . | .
TGCAGCGTTGAAGTCGGGTTTAACTCTGGAAACACCATATATTTT | CSVEVGFNSGNTIYF | TRBJ1-3 | TRBV29-1 | . | .
TGTGCCAGCAGCTGGGGACAGAACACTGAAGCTTTCTTT | CASSWGQNTEAFF | TRBJ1-1 | TRBV7-2 | few | .
TGTGCCAGCAGCCCCTTACAGGGAATGTCTGAAGCTTTCTTT | CASSPLQGMSEAFF | TRBJ1-1 | TRBV7-2 | . | .
TGTGCCAGCAGCTTGCGGGGGGCCGATGAAGCTTTCTTT | CASSLRGADEAFF | TRBJ1-1 | TRBV5-6 | . | .